These 28 T cell receptor beta chains came from one sample sequenced in a study of T cell changes during pregnancy in multiple sclerosis. Clones were read by immunoSEQ multiplex PCR, and TCRdb kept only the in-frame ones, dropping some. The data contain around 30,000 clones, about nine tenths of them seen just once; the ten biggest clones take up 3.5% to 4.5%. Specimen: CD8+ T cells from peripheral blood mononuclear cells, collected in the second trimester of pregnancy. Receptors originate from a female donor with multiple sclerosis, enrolled in a pregnancy study.

The chain is built from TRBV21-1 and TRBJ2-1; TRBD2 was called by the table and not checked on the DNA. TRBV21-1 is an annotated pseudogene. The CDR3 runs 18 residues. In DNA, the CDR3 is TGTGCCAGGTTTTTAGCGGGGATTATGAGCGAGGACTACAATGAGCAGTTCTTC. This encodes CARFLAGIMSEDYNEQFF.

The chain recombines TRBV29-1 with TRBJ2-7, with TRBD2 identical over 11 bases. The J segment lost 1 base and the V segment lost 6 bases, leaving 5 bases of the junction unmatched. Germline V gene sequence: CDR1 SQVTM, CDR2 ANQGSEA. This CDR3 is 14 amino acids long. The CDR3 spells CSVDLAGGSYEQYF. CDR3 bases: TGCAGCGTCGATCTAGCGGGAGGATCCTACGAGCAGTACTTC.

V gene TRBV14 combines with J gene TRBJ1-5; maybe TRBD1 (5 bases). CDR1 is SGHDN and CDR2 is FVKESK in the germline V gene. The CDR3 loop spans 16 amino acids. Trimming cost V 4 bases and J 7 bases, with 20 bases left between them. DNA for the CDR3: TGTGCCAGCAGCCCTCGCGCCGTGGGGGGAGGCCAGCCCCAGCATTTT. It specifies CASSPRAVGGGQPQHF.

V usage is TRBV28 and J usage is TRBJ2-5; D is possibly TRBD2 (7 bases). The J call is doubtful: the DNA matches TRBJ2-7 better. The CDR3 has 17 residues. Germline lookup yields CDR1 MDHEN and CDR2 SYDVKM. DNA for the CDR3: TGTGCCAGCAGCTCATCCCACGGGGGGCGGGAGACCTACGAGCAGTACTTC. As protein: CASSSSHGGRETYEQYF.

The rearrangement uses TRBV7-6 and TRBJ2-1, with 7 bases lining up with TRBD2. The CDR3 covers 13 residues. V was clipped by 7 bases and J by 6 bases; unmatched bases: 6. Germline V gene sequence: CDR1 SGHVS, CDR2 FNYEAQ. CDR3 nucleotides: TGTGCCAGCACCGATCTAGCGGCCAATGAGCAGTTCTTC. Its protein is CASTDLAANEQFF. Variable domain in full (rest from reference TRBV7-6 and TRBJ2-1): GAGVSQSPRYKVTKRGQDVALRCDPISGHVSLYWYRQALGQGPEFLTYFNYEAQQDKSGLPNDRFSAERPEGSISTLTIQRTEQRDSAMYRCASTDLAANEQFFGPGTRLTVL.

In DNA, the CDR3 is TGTGCCAGCAGTGCGGGGTCGGATGAAGCTTTCTTT. It codes for CASSAGSDEAFF. This chain uses TRBV2 with TRBJ1-1; D gene unclear. The CDR3 is made up of 12 amino acids. V dropped 4 bases and J dropped 7 bases, with 10 bases sitting between them. Germline CDR1 and CDR2: SNHLY and FYNNEI.

The chain recombines TRBV5-1 with TRBJ2-5; the D is unclear. Trimming cost V 2 bases and J 0 bases, with 26 bases left between them. Germline CDR1 and CDR2: SGHRS and YFSETQ. CDR3 size: 20 residues. The CDR3, as DNA: TGCGCCAGCAGCTTCACGCCCCTAGTCCTTCACTTACCCCACCAAGAGACCCAGTACTTC. It is translated as CASSFTPLVLHLPHQETQYF.

The chain recombines TRBV5-4 with TRBJ2-7; 11 nucleotides line up with TRBD2. Germline lookup yields CDR1 SGHNT and CDR2 YYREEE (reference sequence). V was pared by 4 bases and J by 3 bases, with 6 bases of the junction left unmatched. This CDR3 comprises 15 residues. CDR3 nucleotide sequence: TGTGCCAGCAGCACTTTAGCGGGAGGGGACTACGAGCAGTACTTC. It translates to CASSTLAGGDYEQYF.

V is TRBV19 and J is TRBJ1-5; TRBD1 aligns across 12 bases. This CDR3 has 22 residues. Per the germline V gene, CDR1 is LNHDA and CDR2 is SQIVND (reference sequence). With 4 bases clipped from V and 5 bases from J, the junction kept 24 bases outside the gene matches. The CDR3 nucleotides read TGTGCCAGTAGTACCAAAGGGCCGGGACAGGGGGCTAGGGATGCCCTAGATCAGCCCCAGCATTTT. Translation: CASSTKGPGQGARDALDQPQHF.

This clone was seen a single time. The rearrangement uses TRBV5-4 and TRBJ2-5, with 7 bases identical to TRBD2. The CDR3 sequence is 16 residues long. Germline lookup yields CDR1 SGHNT and CDR2 YYREEE (reference sequence). The V segment lost 6 bases and the J segment 0 bases; nucleotides outside the gene matches: 11. CDR3: CASTVMGAGYQETQYF. The DNA of the CDR3 is TGTGCCAGCACCGTAATGGGAGCGGGGTACCAAGAGACCCAGTACTTC. The whole variable domain, remainder taken from reference TRBV5-4 and TRBJ2-5, is ETGVTQSPTHLIKTRGQQVTLRCSSQSGHNTVSWYQQALGQGPQFIFQYYREEENGRGNFPPRFSGLQFPNYSSELNVNALELDDSALYLCASTVMGAGYQETQYFGPGTRLLVL.

The gene calls are TRBV6-4 and TRBJ2-3, with a possible D match to TRBD2 (5 bases). Germline lookup yields CDR1 MRHNA and CDR2 SNTAGT. CDR3 length: 15 amino acids. Trimming cost V 0 bases and J 8 bases, with 15 bases left between them. The CDR3 loop is CASSDSRDPHGTQYF. Written as DNA, the CDR3 is TGTGCCAGCAGTGACTCGAGGGATCCGCACGGTACGCAGTATTTT.

V usage is TRBV28 and J usage is TRBJ2-1, with 8 bases aligning to TRBD2. V was clipped by 9 bases and J by 3 bases; unmatched bases: 7. Germline CDR1 is MDHEN and CDR2 is SYDVKM. The CDR3 has 14 amino acids. CDR3 DNA: TGTGCCAGTACAAGCGGGAGTCTCTACAATGAGCAGTTCTTC. It translates to CASTSGSLYNEQFF.

A single count supports this clone. This rearrangement joins TRBV6-5 to TRBJ2-5, with 8 nucleotides matching TRBD1. The V gene's germline CDR1 is MNHEY and CDR2 SVGAGI. The ends lost 5 bases at V and 5 bases at J; junction bases unmatched: 7. This CDR3 has 14 amino acids. CDR3 loop: CASSPQGERETQYF. The DNA for the CDR3 is TGTGCCAGCAGTCCACAGGGGGAACGGGAGACCCAGTACTTC.

The gene calls are TRBV2 and TRBJ2-3; 10 bases line up with TRBD1. The trim removed 4 bases at V and 3 bases at J, leaving 1 base unmatched. CDR1 and CDR2 from the germline V gene are SNHLY and FYNNEI. This CDR3 has 14 amino acids. For the CDR3, the DNA is TGTGCCAGCAGTGTGGGACAGGGGACAGATACGCAGTATTTT. Amino acid sequence: CASSVGQGTDTQYF. Full variable domain (missing parts from reference TRBV2 and TRBJ2-3): EPEVTQTPSHQVTQMGQEVILRCVPISNHLYFYWYRQILGQKVEFLVSFYNNEISEKSEIFDDQFSVERPDGSNFTLKIRSTKLEDSAMYFCASSVGQGTDTQYFGPGTRLTVL.

The chain combines TRBV5-1 with TRBJ1-3; 7 positions match TRBD1. V dropped 0 bases and J dropped 2; count of bases not matched to a gene: 5. This CDR3 is 16 amino acids long. CDR1 is SGHRS, CDR2 YFSETQ, per germline. The CDR3 nucleotides are TGCGCCAGCAGCTTGGCTAGGGGGCTGGCTGGAAACACCATATATTTT. This translates into CASSLARGLAGNTIYF. Drawing the rest from reference TRBV5-1 and TRBJ1-3, the complete variable domain is KAGVTQTPRYLIKTRGQQVTLSCSPISGHRSVSWYQQTPGQGLQFLFEYFSETQRNKGNFPGRFSGRQFSNSRSEMNVSTLELGDSALYLCASSLARGLAGNTIYFGEGSWLTVV.

This clone was counted once. The rearrangement joins TRBV4-3 to TRBJ2-7; 8 bases align to TRBD1. The trim removed 0 bases at V and 5 bases at J, leaving 9 bases unmatched. This CDR3 region has 16 residues. Per the germline V gene, CDR1 is LGHNA and CDR2 is YSLEER. CDR3 nucleotide sequence: TGCGCCAGCAGCCAAGACCCAGGCAGGGGGCCGGACGAGCAGTACTTC. Translated: CASSQDPGRGPDEQYF.

The chain couples TRBV28 to TRBJ2-3; TRBD2 matches at 10 bases. Germline CDR1 reads MDHEN; CDR2 reads SYDVKM. With 2 bases clipped from V and 2 bases from J, the junction kept 1 base outside the gene matches. The CDR3 has 15 amino acids. The chain's CDR3 is CASSLSGRATDTQYF. Here the CDR3 DNA reads TGTGCCAGCAGTTTAAGCGGGAGGGCCACAGATACGCAGTATTTT. The whole variable domain, remainder taken from reference TRBV28 and TRBJ2-3, is DVKVTQSSRYLVKRTGEKVFLECVQDMDHENMFWYRQDPGLGLRLIYFSYDVKMKEKGDIPEGYSVSREKKERFSLILESASTNQTSMYLCASSLSGRATDTQYFGPGTRLTVL.

The rearrangement joins TRBV15 to TRBJ2-7; D is ambiguous. Deletions cut 0 bases from V and 2 bases from J, with 11 bases between. The CDR3 loop spans 15 amino acids. The germline V gene encodes CDR1 LNHNV and CDR2 YYDKDF (reference sequence). In DNA, the CDR3 is TGTGCCACCAGCAGAGATCGACTCCGAACCTACGAGCAGTACTTC. Its protein product is CATSRDRLRTYEQYF.

This clone has a single count. This chain uses TRBV7-3 with TRBJ2-3, with 7 bases aligning to TRBD2. The junction had 6 bases not matched to a gene; V was cut back by 1 base and J by 2 bases. The CDR3 covers 16 residues. Germline CDR1 and CDR2: SGHTA and FQGTGA. The CDR3 is CASSLKEERDTDTQYF. DNA of the CDR3: TGTGCCAGCAGCTTAAAAGAGGAGCGGGACACAGATACGCAGTATTTT.

The genes are TRBV2 and TRBJ2-7, with D possibly being TRBD2 (5 bases). The V end was cut by 3 bases, the J end by 3 bases, with 18 bases between. CDR1 and CDR2 from the germline V gene are SNHLY and FYNNEI. The CDR3 extends over 16 amino acids. CDR3 in DNA: TGTGCCAGCAGTGAGGGGATGGGAGAGTGGGACTACGAGCAGTACTTC. It yields the protein CASSEGMGEWDYEQYF.

V and J are TRBV7-6 and TRBJ2-7; D is unresolved. Germline V CDR1 and CDR2: SGHVS, FNYEAQ. V dropped 1 base and J dropped 2 bases, with 12 bases sitting between them. The CDR3 loop spans 15 amino acids. CDR3 nucleotides: TGTGCCAGCAGCTTAGGGCTAGTGGGTACCTACGAGCAGTACTTC. Amino acids: CASSLGLVGTYEQYF.

This chain connects TRBV7-9 to TRBJ2-2; perhaps TRBD1 as D (6 bases). V was pared by 6 bases and J by 6 bases, with 14 bases between. CDR1 SEHNR and CDR2 FQNEAQ come from the germline V gene (reference sequence). The CDR3 is made up of 14 amino acids. In nucleotides, the CDR3 is TGTGCCAGCAGTCGTTCACAGGGCCCCGGGGAGCTGTTTTTT. The encoded protein is CASSRSQGPGELFF.

The J gene is TRBJ2-7, the V gene TRBV4-1; perhaps TRBD2 as D (6 bases). V was pared by 0 bases and J by 5 bases, with 8 bases between. CDR3 length: 13 residues. CDR1 and CDR2 from the germline V gene are MGHRA and YSYEKL. CDR3 sequence (DNA): TGCGCCAGCAGCCAAGATCCGGGAGACGAGCAGTACTTC. Translated, it gives CASSQDPGDEQYF.

The chain joins TRBV29-1 to TRBJ2-3; D is possibly TRBD2 (6 bases). Germline lookup yields CDR1 SQVTM and CDR2 ANQGSEA. The CDR3 runs 14 residues. V shed 2 bases and J shed 1 base, with 10 bases lying between them. CDR3 DNA sequence: TGCAGCGTTGAACCTAGCGTACGCACAGATACGCAGTATTTT. Amino acids: CSVEPSVRTDTQYF.

The table lists this clone with a count of one. The V gene is TRBV28, the J gene TRBJ2-7; 7 nucleotides align to TRBD1. V was pared by 5 bases and J by 0 bases, with 4 bases of the junction left unmatched. Germline loops: CDR1 MDHEN, CDR2 SYDVKM. This CDR3 contains 14 residues. The CDR3: CASSPTGNSYEQYF. DNA for the CDR3: TGTGCCAGCAGTCCGACAGGGAACTCCTACGAGCAGTACTTC. Looking up the rest from reference TRBV28 and TRBJ2-7 gives the full variable domain: DVKVTQSSRYLVKRTGEKVFLECVQDMDHENMFWYRQDPGLGLRLIYFSYDVKMKEKGDIPEGYSVSREKKERFSLILESASTNQTSMYLCASSPTGNSYEQYFGPGTRLTVT.

The chain uses TRBV5-4 and TRBJ1-2; D is ambiguous. The CDR3 has 11 amino acids. Deletions cut 0 bases from V and 8 bases from J, with 5 bases between. Germline V gene sequence: CDR1 SGHNT, CDR2 YYREEE (reference sequence). CDR3 nucleotides: TGTGCCAGCAGCTTGGTTAGCGGCTACACCTTC. Amino acids: CASSLVSGYTF.

This chain links TRBV9 with TRBJ1-2; TRBD1 aligns across 7 bases. V shed 3 bases and J 5 bases; nucleotides not matched to a gene: 10. Germline V gene sequence: CDR1 SGDLS, CDR2 YYNGEE. The CDR3 consists of 15 residues. The CDR3, as DNA: TGTGCCAGCAGCGGGATACAGGGGCCGCGGTATGGCTACACCTTC. Its translation is CASSGIQGPRYGYTF.

The chain employs TRBV4-2 and TRBJ1-5; weak D call: TRBD1 (6 bases). The germline V and J ends were trimmed by 3 bases and 0 bases, with 12 bases remaining between them. The V gene's germline CDR1 is LGHNA and CDR2 YNFKEQ. The CDR3 spans 16 residues. CDR3 residues: CASSQSAQGSNQPQHF. Written as DNA, the CDR3 is TGTGCCAGCAGCCAGAGCGCACAGGGTAGCAATCAGCCCCAGCATTTT.